Sequencing of this T cell receptor beta chain was carried out in a study of Graves' ophthalmopathy and Graves' hyperthyroidism. This clonotype was counted ten times or more. The antigen remains unidentified. No progression to ophthalmopathy over 18 months defined stable hyperthyroidism. Study-level points and caveats: Among thyroid clonotypes expanded above 0.001 frequency, most also appeared in blood.

Transcripts of RNA were the source for amplifying TCR beta CDR3 regions. First-round RT-PCR employed HTBI primers, with a second-round multiplex PCR after it. TCRdb itself ran the multiplex PCR reads through MiXCR, one entry per CDR3 protein. The sample has hundreds of thousands of distinct CDR3 sequences, 22% seen once. The CDR3 totals 14 residues. V dropped 10 bases and J dropped 1 base, with 17 bases sitting between them. Germline lookup yields CDR1 MNHNS and CDR2 SASEGT. V usage is TRBV6-1 and J usage is TRBJ2-7; D perhaps matches TRBD2 (6 bases). Sequencing used peripheral blood. The sequence derives from a woman between 18 and 29 years old with stable Graves' hyperthyroidism. Some clones in this sample may be carry-over from other donors' samples. The CDR3 sequence: CATLASAPSYEQYF. The CDR3 DNA reads TGTGCCACCCTCGCTAGCGCCCCATCCTACGAGCAGTACTTC.